Listed below are T cell receptor beta chains from one sample, sequenced in a study of blood T cells in healthy people across ages. TCRdb analysed the 5' RACE reads with MiXCR anew, one entry per CDR3 protein. The data show more than 1,400,000 distinct CDR3 sequences, with 35% to 45% seen just once and 6.5% to 10% held by the top ten. Material for sequencing was blood. The receptors here all came from a woman aged 18-29 years in good health. Both conserved end residues are part of each CDR3. A D gene is named only where the DNA matches it firmly. Where a row states a size, it is once, few, many or the class of an expanded clone; other rows omit it.

J gene: TRBJ2-2; V gene: TRBV11-2; clone size: few; D gene: .; CDR3 DNA: TGTGCCAGCAGACGACGGGACTCCCACACCGGGGAGCTGTTTTTT; CDR3 protein: CASRRRDSHTGELFF
J gene: TRBJ2-1; V gene: TRBV11-2; clone size: .; D gene: TRBD2; CDR3 DNA: TGTGCCAGCAGCTACTTAGCGGGTCCGACCTACAATGAGCAGTTCTTC; CDR3 protein: CASSYLAGPTYNEQFF
J gene: TRBJ2-7; V gene: TRBV12-3/TRBV12-4; clone size: few; D gene: TRBD1; CDR3 DNA: TGTGCCAGCCGCGGGACAGGTCGTTCGCACGAGCAGTACTTC; CDR3 protein: CASRGTGRSHEQYF
J gene: TRBJ1-2; V gene: TRBV12-3/TRBV12-4; clone size: .; D gene: .; CDR3 DNA: TGTGCCAGCAGTTTGGCAGGGCTATATGGCTACACCTTC; CDR3 protein: CASSLAGLYGYTF
J gene: TRBJ2-7; V gene: TRBV4-1; clone size: .; D gene: .; CDR3 DNA: TGCGCCAGCAGCTTACAAACAGGGGGGGCCGTCGAGCAGTACTTC; CDR3 protein: CASSLQTGGAVEQYF
J gene: TRBJ2-2; V gene: TRBV28; clone size: .; D gene: .; CDR3 DNA: TGTGCCAGCAGTTCCCCCGGGGGTTCGAACACCGGGGAGCTGTTTTTT; CDR3 protein: CASSSPGGSNTGELFF
J gene: TRBJ2-7; V gene: TRBV20-1; clone size: .; D gene: .; CDR3 DNA: TGCACCGCCGTACGGGGGCGAGTAGAGGGCGAGCAGTACTTC; CDR3 protein: CTAVRGRVEGEQYF
J gene: TRBJ2-5; V gene: TRBV30; clone size: .; D gene: .; CDR3 DNA: TGTGCCTGGAGTGTAAGGCAAGAGACCCAGTACTTC; CDR3 protein: CAWSVRQETQYF
J gene: TRBJ2-1; V gene: TRBV7-8; clone size: .; D gene: .; CDR3 DNA: TGTGCCAGTAGCAGGGACGTCAATGAGCAGTTCTTC; CDR3 protein: CASSRDVNEQFF
J gene: TRBJ1-1; V gene: TRBV27; clone size: .; D gene: .; CDR3 DNA: TGTGCCAGCAGGGCGCGATGGGGCACTGAAGCTTTCTTT; CDR3 protein: CASRARWGTEAFF
J gene: TRBJ1-1; V gene: TRBV5-1; clone size: .; D gene: TRBD1; CDR3 DNA: TGCGCCAGCAGCATCCGACAGGGGGCGGACACTGAAGCTTTCTTT; CDR3 protein: CASSIRQGADTEAFF
J gene: TRBJ2-3; V gene: TRBV15; clone size: .; D gene: .; CDR3 DNA: TGTGCCACCAGCGGACGTAGCGGACGCACAGATACGCAGTATTTT; CDR3 protein: CATSGRSGRTDTQYF
J gene: TRBJ2-1; V gene: TRBV24-1; clone size: .; D gene: .; CDR3 DNA: TGTGCCACCAGTGATTCTAACTTCGAGAATGAGCAGTTCTTC; CDR3 protein: CATSDSNFENEQFF
J gene: TRBJ2-5; V gene: TRBV12-3/TRBV12-4; clone size: .; D gene: TRBD2; CDR3 DNA: TGTGCCAGCAGTTACCGGACTAGCGGGAGAAGTGAGCAGTACTTC; CDR3 protein: CASSYRTSGRSEQYF
J gene: TRBJ2-1; V gene: TRBV7-2; clone size: few; D gene: TRBD2; CDR3 DNA: TGTGCCAGCAGCCCATCTAGCGGGAGGGCGTACAATGAGCAGTTCTTC; CDR3 protein: CASSPSSGRAYNEQFF
J gene: TRBJ2-5; V gene: TRBV28; clone size: many; D gene: .; CDR3 DNA: TGTGCCAGCAGTTTATTACGAGAGACCCAGTACTTC; CDR3 protein: CASSLLRETQYF
J gene: TRBJ2-6; V gene: TRBV10-3; clone size: .; D gene: .; CDR3 DNA: TGTGCCACGTGGAGGGGGGTCAACTCTGGGGCCAACGTCCTGACTTTC; CDR3 protein: CATWRGVNSGANVLTF
J gene: TRBJ2-7; V gene: TRBV20-1; clone size: .; D gene: .; CDR3 DNA: TGCAGCCCTAGGCAGGCCTACAATGAGCAGTACTTC; CDR3 protein: CSPRQAYNEQYF
J gene: TRBJ2-7; V gene: TRBV4-2; clone size: .; D gene: TRBD2; CDR3 DNA: TGTGCCAGCAGCCAGCGCGCAGGAGCGGGGATCTACGAGCAGTACTTC; CDR3 protein: CASSQRAGAGIYEQYF
J gene: TRBJ2-3; V gene: TRBV6-1; clone size: few; D gene: .; CDR3 DNA: TGTGCCAGCGATGCGGGCCCCAACAACATAGATACGCAGTATTTT; CDR3 protein: CASDAGPNNIDTQYF
J gene: TRBJ2-5; V gene: TRBV3-1; clone size: few; D gene: .; CDR3 DNA: TGTGCCAGCAGCCAAGATCGTTCGGGGGAGACCCAGTACTTC; CDR3 protein: CASSQDRSGETQYF
J gene: TRBJ2-5; V gene: TRBV11-2; clone size: .; D gene: TRBD2; CDR3 DNA: TGTGCCGGCTCTTCTAGCGGGAGCAGAGAGACCCAGTACTTC; CDR3 protein: CAGSSSGSRETQYF
J gene: TRBJ1-5; V gene: TRBV4-1; clone size: .; D gene: TRBD1; CDR3 DNA: TGCGCCAGCAGCCAGCCGGGACAGATCAATCAGCCCCAGCATTTT; CDR3 protein: CASSQPGQINQPQHF
J gene: TRBJ2-1; V gene: TRBV4-1; clone size: once; D gene: TRBD2; CDR3 DNA: TGCGCCAGCAGCCAAAGTCCGCTAGCGGGGGCTAATGAGCAGTTCTTC; CDR3 protein: CASSQSPLAGANEQFF
J gene: TRBJ2-5; V gene: TRBV5-1; clone size: .; D gene: .; CDR3 DNA: TGCGCCAGCAGCTTGGGAGGACAAACTCAAGAGACCCAGTACTTC; CDR3 protein: CASSLGGQTQETQYF
J gene: TRBJ1-1; V gene: TRBV29-1; clone size: .; D gene: .; CDR3 DNA: TGCAGCGTTATGACAGACCTTCCGAACACTGAAGCTTTCTTT; CDR3 protein: CSVMTDLPNTEAFF
J gene: TRBJ2-1; V gene: TRBV20-1; clone size: few; D gene: .; CDR3 DNA: TGCAGTGCTAGGGGGGCTTCGGAATCCTACAATGAGCAGTTCTTC; CDR3 protein: CSARGASESYNEQFF
J gene: TRBJ1-2; V gene: TRBV5-5; clone size: .; D gene: TRBD1; CDR3 DNA: TGTGCCAGCAGCCGTTTCGGGACAGATAACTATGGCTACACCTTC; CDR3 protein: CASSRFGTDNYGYTF
J gene: TRBJ1-2; V gene: TRBV7-2; clone size: few; D gene: TRBD1; CDR3 DNA: TGTGCCAGCAGCTTCACCGGGACAGGAGGCTATGGCTACACCTTC; CDR3 protein: CASSFTGTGGYGYTF
J gene: TRBJ2-2; V gene: TRBV5-1; clone size: few; D gene: .; CDR3 DNA: TGCGCCAGCAGGTCGGGACACGGAGGGAACACCGGGGAGCTGTTTTTT; CDR3 protein: CASRSGHGGNTGELFF
J gene: TRBJ2-7; V gene: TRBV20-1; clone size: few; D gene: TRBD2; CDR3 DNA: TGCAGTGCTACTCAACTAGCGGGGGGCTACGAGCAGTACTTC; CDR3 protein: CSATQLAGGYEQYF
J gene: TRBJ2-7; V gene: TRBV18; clone size: few; D gene: TRBD2; CDR3 DNA: TGTGCCAGCTCACCACAGGGACTAGCGGAGACCCTCTCCTACGAGCAGTACTTC; CDR3 protein: CASSPQGLAETLSYEQYF
J gene: TRBJ1-2; V gene: TRBV3-1; clone size: few; D gene: TRBD1; CDR3 DNA: TGTGCCAGCAGCCAAGATTCGGGACAGGGAGTATATGGCTACACCTTC; CDR3 protein: CASSQDSGQGVYGYTF
J gene: TRBJ2-3; V gene: TRBV5-1; clone size: .; D gene: .; CDR3 DNA: TGCGCCAGCAGCTTGGAGGGGGGGGTGATCACAGATACGCAGTATTTT; CDR3 protein: CASSLEGGVITDTQYF
J gene: TRBJ2-3; V gene: TRBV20-1; clone size: .; D gene: TRBD2; CDR3 DNA: TGCAGTGCTAGAAACCCCAGAGCTAGCGGGAGGTTGACAGATACGCAGTATTTT; CDR3 protein: CSARNPRASGRLTDTQYF
J gene: TRBJ2-3; V gene: TRBV6-1; clone size: .; D gene: .; CDR3 DNA: TGTGCCAGCAGTGAAGGGTGGGGCAGGGGCAGCACAGATACGCAGTATTTT; CDR3 protein: CASSEGWGRGSTDTQYF
J gene: TRBJ2-1; V gene: TRBV20-1; clone size: .; D gene: TRBD2; CDR3 DNA: TGCAGTGCTCCACCCCATACTAGCGTGAATGAGCAGTTCTTC; CDR3 protein: CSAPPHTSVNEQFF
J gene: TRBJ1-4; V gene: TRBV5-1; clone size: .; D gene: TRBD1; CDR3 DNA: TGCGCCAGCAGCTTGGACACAGGGGGCAGGGAAAAACTGTTTTTT; CDR3 protein: CASSLDTGGREKLFF
J gene: TRBJ2-5; V gene: TRBV20-1; clone size: .; D gene: TRBD2; CDR3 DNA: TGCAGTGCTAGAGGGGGCGGGAGTACGGAGACCCAGTACTTC; CDR3 protein: CSARGGGSTETQYF
J gene: TRBJ2-1; V gene: TRBV5-1; clone size: .; D gene: TRBD2; CDR3 DNA: TGCGCCAACAGCGGCCCTAGCGGAGCCTACAATGAGCAGTTCTTC; CDR3 protein: CANSGPSGAYNEQFF
J gene: TRBJ2-1; V gene: TRBV7-9; clone size: many; D gene: TRBD1; CDR3 DNA: TGTGCCAGCAGCTCGGGACAGGCCAATGAGCAGTTCTTC; CDR3 protein: CASSSGQANEQFF